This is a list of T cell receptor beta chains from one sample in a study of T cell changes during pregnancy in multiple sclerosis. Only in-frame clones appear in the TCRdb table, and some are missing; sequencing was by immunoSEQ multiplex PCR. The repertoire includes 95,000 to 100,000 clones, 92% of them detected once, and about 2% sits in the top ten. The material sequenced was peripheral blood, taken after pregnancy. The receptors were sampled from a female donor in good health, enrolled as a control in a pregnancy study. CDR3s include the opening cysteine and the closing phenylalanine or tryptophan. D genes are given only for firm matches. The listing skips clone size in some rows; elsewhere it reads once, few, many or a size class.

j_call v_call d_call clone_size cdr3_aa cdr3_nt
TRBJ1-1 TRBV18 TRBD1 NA CASSPLIQGVRSDTEAFF TGTGCCAGCTCACCACTTATTCAGGGGGTGAGGTCCGACACTGAAGCTTTCTTT
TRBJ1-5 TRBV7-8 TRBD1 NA CASSRGQTGNSNQPQHF TGTGCCAGCAGCCGAGGGCAGACAGGGAATAGCAATCAGCCCCAGCATTTT
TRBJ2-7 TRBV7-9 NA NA CASSLNRDYEQYF TGTGCCAGCAGCTTAAACAGGGACTACGAGCAGTACTTC
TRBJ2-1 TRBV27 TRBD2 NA CASSLWTSGYNEQFF TGTGCCAGCAGTTTGTGGACTAGCGGTTACAATGAGCAGTTCTTC
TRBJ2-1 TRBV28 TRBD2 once CASSSRPRGTYNEQFF TGTGCCAGCAGTTCACGTCCGCGGGGGACCTACAATGAGCAGTTCTTC
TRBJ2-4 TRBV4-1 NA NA CASSHTGGAKNIQYF TGCGCCAGCAGCCACACGGGGGGCGCCAAAAACATTCAGTACTTC
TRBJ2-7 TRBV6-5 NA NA CASSSTGLGEQYF TGTGCCAGCAGCTCAACAGGGTTGGGCGAGCAGTACTTC
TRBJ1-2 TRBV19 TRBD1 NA CASSTGDRAHNGYTF TGTGCCAGTAGTACGGGGGACAGGGCCCACAATGGCTACACCTTC
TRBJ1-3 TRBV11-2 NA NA CASSRPWTESSGNTIYF TGTGCCAGCAGCCGGCCCTGGACAGAGAGCTCTGGAAACACCATATATTTT
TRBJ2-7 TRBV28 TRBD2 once CASTESWTSDYEQYF TGTGCCAGCACTGAAAGCTGGACTAGCGACTACGAGCAGTACTTC
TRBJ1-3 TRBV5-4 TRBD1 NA CASSPSTGAGNTIYF TGTGCCAGCAGCCCATCGACAGGGGCCGGAAACACCATATATTTT
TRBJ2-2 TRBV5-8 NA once CASDRPGILGELFF TGTGCCAGCGACCGGCCGGGGATACTCGGGGAGCTGTTTTTT
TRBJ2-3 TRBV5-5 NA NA CASSSITDTQYF TGTGCCAGCAGCTCAATCACAGATACGCAGTATTTT
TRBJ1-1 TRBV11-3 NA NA CASSREAGTEAFF TGTGCCAGCAGCCGAGAGGCGGGCACTGAAGCTTTCTTT
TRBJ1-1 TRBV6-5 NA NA CASSYSTGTEAFF TGTGCCAGCAGTTACTCGACGGGGACTGAAGCTTTCTTT
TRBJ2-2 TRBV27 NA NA CASRDAAVTGELFF TGTGCCAGCAGAGACGCAGCGGTTACCGGGGAGCTGTTTTTT
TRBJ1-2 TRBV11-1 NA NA CASSFRGGYTF TGTGCCAGCAGCTTCAGGGGTGGCTACACCTTC
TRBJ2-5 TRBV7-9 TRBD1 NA CASSRQGSGETQYF TGTGCCAGCAGCCGACAGGGGTCGGGAGAGACCCAGTACTTC
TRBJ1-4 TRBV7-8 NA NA CASSFDRREKLFF TGTGCCAGCAGCTTTGACCGGAGGGAAAAACTGTTTTTT
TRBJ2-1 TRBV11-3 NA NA CASSPPGNEQFF TGTGCCAGCAGCCCCCCGGGCAATGAGCAGTTCTTC
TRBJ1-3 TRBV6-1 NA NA CATHLPPPRHTIYF TGTGCCACGCACCTACCTCCGCCCAGGCACACCATATATTTT
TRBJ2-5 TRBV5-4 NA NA CASSFSETQYF TGTGCCAGCAGCTTCAGTGAGACCCAGTACTTC
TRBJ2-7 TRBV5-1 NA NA CASSLSAAGYGEQYF TGCGCCAGCAGCTTGTCGGCGGCAGGGTATGGCGAGCAGTACTTC
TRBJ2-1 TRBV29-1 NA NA CSVASGNNEQFF TGCAGCGTTGCATCCGGGAACAATGAGCAGTTCTTC
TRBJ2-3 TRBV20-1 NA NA CSALFSDTQYF TGCAGTGCCCTCTTTTCAGATACGCAGTATTTT
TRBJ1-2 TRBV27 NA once CASSLLSGNYGYTF TGTGCCAGCAGTTTATTGTCGGGAAACTATGGCTACACCTTC
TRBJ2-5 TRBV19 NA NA CASRGGGVQETQYF TGTGCCAGTAGAGGCGGGGGCGTACAAGAGACCCAGTACTTC
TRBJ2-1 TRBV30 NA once CAENPFGDYNEQFF TGTGCCGAAAACCCGTTCGGGGACTACAATGAGCAGTTCTTC
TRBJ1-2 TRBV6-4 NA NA CASSDFGGGYTF TGTGCCAGCAGTGACTTCGGGGGAGGCTACACCTTC
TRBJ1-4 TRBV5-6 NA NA CASSWGGKLFF TGTGCCAGCAGCTGGGGGGGGAAACTGTTTTTT
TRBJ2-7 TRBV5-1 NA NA CASSWGSRTGRINEQYF TGCGCCAGCAGCTGGGGTAGTAGGACTGGACGAATAAACGAGCAGTACTTC
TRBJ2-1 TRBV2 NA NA CASSVRGEQFF TGTGCCAGCAGTGTAAGGGGGGAGCAGTTCTTC
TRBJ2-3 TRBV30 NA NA CAWSVQGTDTQYF TGTGCCTGGAGTGTACAGGGAACAGATACGCAGTATTTT
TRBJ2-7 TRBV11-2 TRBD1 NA CASSQYRGRANEQYF TGTGCCAGCAGCCAATACAGGGGGCGGGCTAACGAGCAGTACTTC